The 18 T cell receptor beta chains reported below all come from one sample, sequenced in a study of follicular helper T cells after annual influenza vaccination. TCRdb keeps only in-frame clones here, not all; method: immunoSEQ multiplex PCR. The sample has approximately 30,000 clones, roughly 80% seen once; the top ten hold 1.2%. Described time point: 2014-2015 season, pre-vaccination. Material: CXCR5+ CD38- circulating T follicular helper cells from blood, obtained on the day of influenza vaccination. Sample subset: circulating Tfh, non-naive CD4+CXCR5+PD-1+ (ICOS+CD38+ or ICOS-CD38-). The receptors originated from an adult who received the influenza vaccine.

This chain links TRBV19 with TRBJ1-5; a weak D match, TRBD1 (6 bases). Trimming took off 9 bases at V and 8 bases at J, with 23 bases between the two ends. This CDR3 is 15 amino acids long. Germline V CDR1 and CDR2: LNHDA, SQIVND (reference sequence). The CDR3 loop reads CASRELQGEEKPQHF. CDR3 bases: TGTGCCAGCCGTGAGTTACAGGGCGAAGAGAAGCCCCAGCATTTT.

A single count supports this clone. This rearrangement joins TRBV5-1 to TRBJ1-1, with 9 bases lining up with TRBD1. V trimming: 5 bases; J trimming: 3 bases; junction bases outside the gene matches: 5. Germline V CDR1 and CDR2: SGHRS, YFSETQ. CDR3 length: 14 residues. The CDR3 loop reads CASRVWTGDTEAFF. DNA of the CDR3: TGCGCCAGCAGGGTATGGACAGGGGACACTGAAGCTTTCTTT. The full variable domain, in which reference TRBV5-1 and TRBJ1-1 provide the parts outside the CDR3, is KAGVTQTPRYLIKTRGQQVTLSCSPISGHRSVSWYQQTPGQGLQFLFEYFSETQRNKGNFPGRFSGRQFSNSRSEMNVSTLELGDSALYLCASRVWTGDTEAFFGQGTRLTVV.

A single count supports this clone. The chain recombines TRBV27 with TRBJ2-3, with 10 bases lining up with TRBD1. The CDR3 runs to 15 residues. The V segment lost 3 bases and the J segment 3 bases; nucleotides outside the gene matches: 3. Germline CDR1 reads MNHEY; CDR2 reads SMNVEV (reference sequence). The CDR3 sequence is CASSLGDRGTDTQYF. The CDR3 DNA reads TGTGCCAGCAGTTTGGGGGACAGGGGAACAGATACGCAGTATTTT.

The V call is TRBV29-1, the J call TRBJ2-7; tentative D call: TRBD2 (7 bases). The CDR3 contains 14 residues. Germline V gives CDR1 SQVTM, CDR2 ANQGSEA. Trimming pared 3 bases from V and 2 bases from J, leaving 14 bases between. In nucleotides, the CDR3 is TGCAGCGTTGATGGAGGGGGGGGCGCCTACGAGCAGTACTTC. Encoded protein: CSVDGGGGAYEQYF.

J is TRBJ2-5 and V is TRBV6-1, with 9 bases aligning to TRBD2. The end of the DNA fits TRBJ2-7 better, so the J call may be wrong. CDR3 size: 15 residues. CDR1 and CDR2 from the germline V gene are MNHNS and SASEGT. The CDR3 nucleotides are TGTGCCAGCAGTGAAGCTAGCGGGGGCCCCTACGAGCAGTACTTC. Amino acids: CASSEASGGPYEQYF.

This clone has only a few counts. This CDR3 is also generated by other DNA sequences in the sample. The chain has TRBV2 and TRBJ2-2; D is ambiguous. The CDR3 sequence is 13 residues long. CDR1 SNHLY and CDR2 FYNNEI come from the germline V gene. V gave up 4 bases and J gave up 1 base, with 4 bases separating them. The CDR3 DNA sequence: TGTGCCAGCAGTGTTCTGAACACCGGGGAGCTGTTTTTT. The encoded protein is CASSVLNTGELFF.

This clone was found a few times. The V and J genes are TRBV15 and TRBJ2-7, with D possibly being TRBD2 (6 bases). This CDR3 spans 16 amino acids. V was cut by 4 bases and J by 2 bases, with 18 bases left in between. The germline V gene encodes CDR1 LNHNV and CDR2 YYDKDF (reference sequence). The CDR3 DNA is TGTGCCACCAGCATATTCCCTCCGCGGGAAGCCTACGAGCAGTACTTC. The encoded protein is CATSIFPPREAYEQYF.

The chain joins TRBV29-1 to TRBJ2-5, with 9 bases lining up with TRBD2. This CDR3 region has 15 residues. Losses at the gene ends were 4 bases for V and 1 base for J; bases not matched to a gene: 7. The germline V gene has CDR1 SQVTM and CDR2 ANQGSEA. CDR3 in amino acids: CSVGETSGVQETQYF. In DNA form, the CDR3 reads TGCAGCGTTGGCGAGACTAGCGGAGTCCAAGAGACCCAGTACTTC.

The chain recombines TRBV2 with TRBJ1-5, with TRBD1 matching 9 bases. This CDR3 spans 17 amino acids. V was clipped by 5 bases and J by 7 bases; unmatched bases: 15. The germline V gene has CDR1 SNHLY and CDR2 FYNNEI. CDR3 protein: CASSPPAGTGRVQPQHF. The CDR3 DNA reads TGTGCCAGCAGTCCTCCTGCCGGGACAGGGCGGGTACAGCCCCAGCATTTT. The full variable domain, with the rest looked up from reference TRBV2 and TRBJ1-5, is EPEVTQTPSHQVTQMGQEVILRCVPISNHLYFYWYRQILGQKVEFLVSFYNNEISEKSEIFDDQFSVERPDGSNFTLKIRSTKLEDSAMYFCASSPPAGTGRVQPQHFGDGTRLSIL.

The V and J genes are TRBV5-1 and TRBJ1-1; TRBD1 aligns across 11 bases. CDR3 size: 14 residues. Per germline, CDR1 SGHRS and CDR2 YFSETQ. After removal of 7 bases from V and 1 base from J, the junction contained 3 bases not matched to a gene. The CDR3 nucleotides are TGCGCCAGCCGGGACAGGGGGGCGAACACTGAAGCTTTCTTT. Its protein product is CASRDRGANTEAFF.

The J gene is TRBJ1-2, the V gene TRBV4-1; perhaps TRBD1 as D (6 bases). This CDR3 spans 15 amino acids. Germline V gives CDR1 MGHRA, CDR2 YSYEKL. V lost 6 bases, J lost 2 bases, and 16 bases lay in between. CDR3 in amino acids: CASSPRQAQNYGYTF. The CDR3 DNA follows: TGCGCCAGCAGTCCTCGACAGGCCCAGAACTATGGCTACACCTTC.

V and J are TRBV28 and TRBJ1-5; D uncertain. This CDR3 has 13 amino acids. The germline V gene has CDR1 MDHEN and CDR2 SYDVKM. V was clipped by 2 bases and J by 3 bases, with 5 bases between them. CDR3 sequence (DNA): TGTGCCAGCAGTTTAGGCACCAATCAGCCCCAGCATTTT. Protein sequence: CASSLGTNQPQHF.

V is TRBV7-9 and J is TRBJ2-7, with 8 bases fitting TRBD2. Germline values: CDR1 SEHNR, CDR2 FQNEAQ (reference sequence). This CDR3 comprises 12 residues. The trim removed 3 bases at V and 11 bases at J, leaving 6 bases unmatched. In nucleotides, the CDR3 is TGTGCCAGCAGCTTTGAGGCGGGGGGTGAGTACTTC. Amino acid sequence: CASSFEAGGEYF.

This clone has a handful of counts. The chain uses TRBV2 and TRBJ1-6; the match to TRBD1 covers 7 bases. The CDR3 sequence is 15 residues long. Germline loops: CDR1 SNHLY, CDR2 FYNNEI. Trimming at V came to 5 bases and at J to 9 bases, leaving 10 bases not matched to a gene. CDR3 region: CASSTSDREVSPLHF. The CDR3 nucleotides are TGTGCCAGCAGTACCTCCGACAGGGAAGTTTCACCCCTCCACTTT.

In DNA form, the CDR3 reads TGTGCCAGCAGCTTAGGGGGGTTGGCTGGGGCCAACGTCCTGACTTTC. Translated, it gives CASSLGGLAGANVLTF. This rearrangement joins TRBV7-3 to TRBJ2-6, with a weak D call TRBD2 (6 bases). The CDR3 loop spans 16 amino acids. Trimming took 2 bases from V and 2 from J, leaving 10 bases between them. Looked up from germline, CDR1 is SGHTA and CDR2 is FQGTGA.

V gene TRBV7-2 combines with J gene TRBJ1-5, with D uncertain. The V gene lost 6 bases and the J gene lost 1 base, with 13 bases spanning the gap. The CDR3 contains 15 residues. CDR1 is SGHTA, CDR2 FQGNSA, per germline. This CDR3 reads CASSPRTGSNQPQHF. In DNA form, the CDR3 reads TGTGCCAGCAGTCCTCGGACGGGGAGCAATCAGCCCCAGCATTTT.

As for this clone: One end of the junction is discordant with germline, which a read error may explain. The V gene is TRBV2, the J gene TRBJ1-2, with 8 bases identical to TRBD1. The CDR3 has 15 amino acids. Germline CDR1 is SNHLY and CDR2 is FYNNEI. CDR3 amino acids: CASREDRGPSYGYTF. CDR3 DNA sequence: TGTGCCAGCAGGGAAGACAGGGGCCCCTCCTATGGCTACACCTTC.

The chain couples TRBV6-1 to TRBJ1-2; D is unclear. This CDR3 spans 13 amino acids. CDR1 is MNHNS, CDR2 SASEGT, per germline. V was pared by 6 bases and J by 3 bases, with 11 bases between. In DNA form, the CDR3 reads TGTGCCAGCAGACTAGACGGATACTATGGCTACACCTTC. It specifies CASRLDGYYGYTF.